The sequence of this TCR beta chain was determined in a study of type 1 and type 2 diabetes patients. The overall study: The cohort mixed type 1 diabetes, type 2 diabetes and nondiabetic donors. Study-level points and caveats: Type 2 diabetes repertoires were more diverse than type 1 diabetes repertoires.

Genomic DNA was the PCR template. A primer set of 30 forward and 13 reverse primers amplified the CDR3. TCRdb redid the calling of the multiplex PCR reads with MiXCR, one entry per CDR3 protein. The repertoire includes 250,000 or so distinct CDR3 sequences, around 47% of them detected once, and around 15% sits in the top ten. Donors had no other autoimmune disease or infection in four weeks. The CDR3 loop spans 13 amino acids. V was cut by 4 bases and J by 4 bases, with 5 bases left in between. From germline, CDR1 is LNHDA and CDR2 SQIVND (reference sequence). Points on this clonotype: Its antigen is undetermined.

The chain combines TRBV19 with TRBJ2-6; D remains ambiguous. The clonotype originates from a man aged 18-30 years with type 2 diabetes. Material for sequencing was peripheral blood mononuclear cells (PBMCs). This chain's CDR3 is CASSRYGANVLTF. In nucleotides, the CDR3 is TGTGCCAGTAGTAGGTACGGGGCCAACGTCCTGACTTTC.